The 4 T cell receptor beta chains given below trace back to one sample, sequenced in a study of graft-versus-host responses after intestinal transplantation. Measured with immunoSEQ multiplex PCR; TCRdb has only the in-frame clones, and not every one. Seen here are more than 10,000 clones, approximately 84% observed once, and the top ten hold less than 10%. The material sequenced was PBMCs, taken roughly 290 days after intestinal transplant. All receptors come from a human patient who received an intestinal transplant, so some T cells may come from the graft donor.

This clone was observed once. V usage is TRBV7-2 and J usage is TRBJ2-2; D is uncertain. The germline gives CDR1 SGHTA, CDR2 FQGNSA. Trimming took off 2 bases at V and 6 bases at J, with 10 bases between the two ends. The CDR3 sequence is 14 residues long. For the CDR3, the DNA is TGTGCCAGCAGCTTATCACGATACTCCGGGGAGCTGTTTTTT. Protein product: CASSLSRYSGELFF. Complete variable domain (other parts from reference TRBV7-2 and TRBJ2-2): GAGVSQSPSNKVTEKGKDVELRCDPISGHTALYWYRQSLGQGLEFLIYFQGNSAPDKSGLPSDRFSAERTGGSVSTLTIQRTQQEDSAVYLCASSLSRYSGELFFGEGSRLTVL.

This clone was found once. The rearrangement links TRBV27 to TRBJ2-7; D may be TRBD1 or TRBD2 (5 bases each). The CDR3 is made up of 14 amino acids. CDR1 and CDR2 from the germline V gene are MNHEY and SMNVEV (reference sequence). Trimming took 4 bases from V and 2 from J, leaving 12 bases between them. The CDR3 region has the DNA TGTGCCAGCAGTTCTCCGGGGCTCCCCTACGAGCAGTACTTC. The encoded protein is CASSSPGLPYEQYF.

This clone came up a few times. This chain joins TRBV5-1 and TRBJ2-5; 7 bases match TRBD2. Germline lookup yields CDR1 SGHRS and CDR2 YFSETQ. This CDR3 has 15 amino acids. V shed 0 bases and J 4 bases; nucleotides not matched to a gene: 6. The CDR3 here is CASSLVPSGRETQYF. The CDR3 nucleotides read TGCGCCAGCAGCTTGGTTCCTAGCGGCAGAGAGACCCAGTACTTC.

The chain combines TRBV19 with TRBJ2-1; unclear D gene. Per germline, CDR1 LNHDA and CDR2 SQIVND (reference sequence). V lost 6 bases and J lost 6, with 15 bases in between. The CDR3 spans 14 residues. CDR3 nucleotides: TGTGCCAGTAGCCCAGACCTGGTAGGCAATGAGCAGTTCTTC. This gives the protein CASSPDLVGNEQFF.